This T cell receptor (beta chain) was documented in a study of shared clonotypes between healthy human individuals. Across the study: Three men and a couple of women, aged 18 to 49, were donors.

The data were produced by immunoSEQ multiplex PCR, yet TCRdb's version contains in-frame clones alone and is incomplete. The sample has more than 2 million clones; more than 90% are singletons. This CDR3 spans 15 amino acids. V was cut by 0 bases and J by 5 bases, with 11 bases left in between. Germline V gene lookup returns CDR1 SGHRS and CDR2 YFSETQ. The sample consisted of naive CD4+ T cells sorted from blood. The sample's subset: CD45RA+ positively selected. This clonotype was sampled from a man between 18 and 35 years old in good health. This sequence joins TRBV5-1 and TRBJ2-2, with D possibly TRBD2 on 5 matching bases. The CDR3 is CASSLAVEVTGELFF. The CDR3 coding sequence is TGCGCCAGCAGCTTGGCCGTGGAGGTAACCGGGGAGCTGTTTTTT.